This T cell receptor beta chain was found in a study of blood T cell repertoires in COVID-19. At the level of the study: The analysed material was cDNA or gDNA that came from T cells, B-cell-depleted T cells, or PBMCs.

This CDR3 spans 16 amino acids. V gave up 0 bases and J gave up 2 bases; unmatched junction bases: 5. The germline gives CDR1 SGDLS, CDR2 YYNGEE. Using immunoSEQ multiplex PCR, the repertoire was profiled, and TCRdb retains in-frame clones only, with some absent. The sample records roughly 320,000 clones, roughly 90% being singletons. Within the 2 weeks before study entry, each person in the exposed group met a COVID-19 case. The rearrangement links TRBV9 to TRBJ2-7, with 10 bases lining up with TRBD2. The sample consisted of PBMCs or T cells enriched from blood (not recorded which). The TCR originated in a woman aged 25-40 years who had been exposed to COVID-19. CDR3 sequence reads: CASSVEPSGGTYEQYF. CDR3 nucleotide sequence: TGTGCCAGCAGCGTAGAGCCTAGCGGGGGAACCTACGAGCAGTACTTC.